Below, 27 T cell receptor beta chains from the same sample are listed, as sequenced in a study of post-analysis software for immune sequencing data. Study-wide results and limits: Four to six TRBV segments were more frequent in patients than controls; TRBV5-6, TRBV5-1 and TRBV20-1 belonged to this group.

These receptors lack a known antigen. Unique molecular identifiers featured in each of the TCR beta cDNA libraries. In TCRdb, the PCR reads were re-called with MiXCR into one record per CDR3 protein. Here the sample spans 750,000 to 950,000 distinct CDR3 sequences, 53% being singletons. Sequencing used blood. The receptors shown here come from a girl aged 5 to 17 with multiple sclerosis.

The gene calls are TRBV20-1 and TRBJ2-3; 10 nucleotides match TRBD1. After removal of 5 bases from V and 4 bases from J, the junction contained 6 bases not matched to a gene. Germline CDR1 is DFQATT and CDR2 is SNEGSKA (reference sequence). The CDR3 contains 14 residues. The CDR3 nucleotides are TGCAGTGCTGAGACAGGGGGCGCCTCAGATACGCAGTATTTT. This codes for CSAETGGASDTQYF.

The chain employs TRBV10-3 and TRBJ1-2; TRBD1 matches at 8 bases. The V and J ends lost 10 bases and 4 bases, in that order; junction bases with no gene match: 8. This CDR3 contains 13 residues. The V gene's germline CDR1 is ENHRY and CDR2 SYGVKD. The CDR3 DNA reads TGTGCCACCACGGACAGGGAAATCTATGGCTACACCTTC. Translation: CATTDREIYGYTF.

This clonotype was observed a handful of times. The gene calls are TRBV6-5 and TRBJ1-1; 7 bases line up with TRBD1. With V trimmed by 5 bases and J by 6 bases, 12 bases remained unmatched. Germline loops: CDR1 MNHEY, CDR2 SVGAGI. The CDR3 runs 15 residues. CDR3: CASSHYRDRDSEAFF. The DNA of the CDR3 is TGTGCCAGCAGTCATTACCGGGACAGAGATTCTGAAGCTTTCTTT.

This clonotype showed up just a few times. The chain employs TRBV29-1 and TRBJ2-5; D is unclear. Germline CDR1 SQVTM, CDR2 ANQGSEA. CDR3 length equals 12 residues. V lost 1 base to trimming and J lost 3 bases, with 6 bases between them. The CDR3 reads CSVEGSEETQYF. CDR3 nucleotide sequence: TGCAGCGTTGAAGGGAGCGAAGAGACCCAGTACTTC.

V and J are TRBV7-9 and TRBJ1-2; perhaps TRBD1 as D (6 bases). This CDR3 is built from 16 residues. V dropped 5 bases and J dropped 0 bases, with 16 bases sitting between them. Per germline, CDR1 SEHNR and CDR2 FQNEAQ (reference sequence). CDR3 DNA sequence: TGTGCCAGCAGCGATCGACAGGAAGCTTCTAACTATGGCTACACCTTC. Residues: CASSDRQEASNYGYTF.

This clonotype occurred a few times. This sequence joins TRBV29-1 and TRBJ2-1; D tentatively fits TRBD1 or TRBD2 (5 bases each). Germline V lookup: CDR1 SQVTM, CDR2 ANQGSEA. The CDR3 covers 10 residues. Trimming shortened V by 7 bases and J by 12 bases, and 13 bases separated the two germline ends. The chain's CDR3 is CSAGTPRQFF. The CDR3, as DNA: TGCAGCGCGGGGACCCCACGGCAGTTCTTC.

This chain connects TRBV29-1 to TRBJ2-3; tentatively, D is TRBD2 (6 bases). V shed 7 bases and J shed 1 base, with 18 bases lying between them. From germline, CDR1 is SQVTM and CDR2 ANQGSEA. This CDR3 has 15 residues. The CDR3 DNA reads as TGCAGCGCCGGGAGAGACCCTTTCCGCACAGATACGCAGTATTTT. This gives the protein CSAGRDPFRTDTQYF.

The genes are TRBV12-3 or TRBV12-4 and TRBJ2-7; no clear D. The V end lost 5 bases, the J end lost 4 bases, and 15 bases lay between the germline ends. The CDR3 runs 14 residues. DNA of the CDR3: TGTGCCAGCAGTCATCCGGGCCATATATACGAGCAGTACTTC. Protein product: CASSHPGHIYEQYF.

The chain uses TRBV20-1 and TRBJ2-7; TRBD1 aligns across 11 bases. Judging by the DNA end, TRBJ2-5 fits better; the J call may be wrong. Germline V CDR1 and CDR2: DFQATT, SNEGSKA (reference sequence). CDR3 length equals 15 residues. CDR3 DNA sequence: TGCAGTGCTATGAACGGACAGGGGGCGAGGGGGACCCAGTACTTC. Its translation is CSAMNGQGARGTQYF.

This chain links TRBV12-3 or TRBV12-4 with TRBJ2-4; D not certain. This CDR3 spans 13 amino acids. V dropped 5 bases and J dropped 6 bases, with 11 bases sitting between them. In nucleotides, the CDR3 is TGTGCCAGCAGTAGTTCGAGCATAAACATTCAGTACTTC. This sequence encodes CASSSSSINIQYF.

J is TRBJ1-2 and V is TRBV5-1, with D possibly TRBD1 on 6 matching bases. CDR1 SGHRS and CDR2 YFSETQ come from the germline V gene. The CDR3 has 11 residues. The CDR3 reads CASQGNYGYTF. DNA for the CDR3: TGCGCTTCACAGGGAAACTATGGCTACACCTTC.

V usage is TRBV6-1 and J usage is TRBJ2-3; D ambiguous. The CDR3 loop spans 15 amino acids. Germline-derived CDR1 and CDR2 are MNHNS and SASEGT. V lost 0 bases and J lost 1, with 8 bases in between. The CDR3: CASSEAPWGTDTQYF. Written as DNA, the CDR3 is TGTGCCAGCAGTGAAGCCCCCTGGGGCACAGATACGCAGTATTTT.

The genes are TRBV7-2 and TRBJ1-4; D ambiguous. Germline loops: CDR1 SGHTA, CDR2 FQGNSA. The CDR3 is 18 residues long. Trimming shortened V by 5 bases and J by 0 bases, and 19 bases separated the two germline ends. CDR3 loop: CASSPAVGWDSTNEKLFF. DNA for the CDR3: TGTGCCAGCAGCCCAGCGGTGGGGTGGGATTCAACTAATGAAAAACTGTTTTTT.

Written as DNA, the CDR3 is TGCAGTGCTATTCCGGACAGATATGGCTACACCTTC. Translation gives CSAIPDRYGYTF. The rearrangement joins TRBV20-1 to TRBJ1-2; tentatively, D is TRBD1 (6 bases). CDR1 DFQATT and CDR2 SNEGSKA come from the germline V gene (reference sequence). Trimming stripped 4 bases from V and 5 bases from J, with 11 bases between. CDR3 length equals 12 residues.

This chain's CDR3 is CASSKAPRETQYF. CDR3 bases: TGTGCCAGCAGCAAAGCCCCGAGGGAGACCCAGTACTTC. V and J are TRBV3-1 and TRBJ2-5, with D uncertain. Germline V CDR1 and CDR2: LGHDT, YNNKEL (reference sequence). Trimming cost V 5 bases and J 5 bases, with 12 bases left between them. This CDR3 is built from 13 residues.

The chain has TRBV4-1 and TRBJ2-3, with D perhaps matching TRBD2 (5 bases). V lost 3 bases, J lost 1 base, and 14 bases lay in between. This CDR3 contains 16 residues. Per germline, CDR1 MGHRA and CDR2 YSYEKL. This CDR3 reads CASSHLWAGRTDTQYF. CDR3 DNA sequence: TGCGCCAGCAGCCACCTGTGGGCGGGCCGCACAGATACGCAGTATTTT.

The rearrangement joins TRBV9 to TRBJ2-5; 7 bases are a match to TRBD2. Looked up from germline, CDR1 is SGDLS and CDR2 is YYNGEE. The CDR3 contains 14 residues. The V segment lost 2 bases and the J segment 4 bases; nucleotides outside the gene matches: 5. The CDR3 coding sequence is TGTGCCAGCAGCGTCGGACTAGGGGTAGAGACCCAGTACTTC. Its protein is CASSVGLGVETQYF.

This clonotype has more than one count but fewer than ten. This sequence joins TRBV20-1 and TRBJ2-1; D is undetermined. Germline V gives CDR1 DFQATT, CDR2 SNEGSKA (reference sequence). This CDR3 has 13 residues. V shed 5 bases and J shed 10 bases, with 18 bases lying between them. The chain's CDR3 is CSARGRFVSEQFF. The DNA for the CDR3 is TGCAGTGCTCGAGGACGGTTTGTTTCGGAGCAGTTCTTC.

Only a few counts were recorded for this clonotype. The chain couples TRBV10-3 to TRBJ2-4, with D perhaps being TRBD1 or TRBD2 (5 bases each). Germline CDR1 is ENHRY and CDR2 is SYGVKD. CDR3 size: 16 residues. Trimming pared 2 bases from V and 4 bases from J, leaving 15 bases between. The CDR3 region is CAISEGAGRSKNIQYF. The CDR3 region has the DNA TGTGCCATCAGTGAGGGGGCGGGCAGATCTAAAAACATTCAGTACTTC.

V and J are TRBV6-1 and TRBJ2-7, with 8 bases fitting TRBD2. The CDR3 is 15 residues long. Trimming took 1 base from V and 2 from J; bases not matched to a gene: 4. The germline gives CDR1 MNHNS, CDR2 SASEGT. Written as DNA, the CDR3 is TGTGCCAGCAGTGAAGAGATTAGCGGGGCCTACGAGCAGTACTTC. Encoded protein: CASSEEISGAYEQYF.

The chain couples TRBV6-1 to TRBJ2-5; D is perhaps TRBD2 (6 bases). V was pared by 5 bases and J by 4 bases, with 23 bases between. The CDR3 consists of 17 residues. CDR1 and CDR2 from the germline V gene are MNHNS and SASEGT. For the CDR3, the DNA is TGTGCCAGCAGTAAAAATCAGGGCGGGGAGGTGGGAGAGACCCAGTACTTC. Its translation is CASSKNQGGEVGETQYF.

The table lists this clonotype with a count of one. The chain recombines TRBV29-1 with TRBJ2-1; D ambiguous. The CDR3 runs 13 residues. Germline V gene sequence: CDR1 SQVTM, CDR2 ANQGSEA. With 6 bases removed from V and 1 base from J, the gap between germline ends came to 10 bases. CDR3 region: CSVRPGSYNEQFF. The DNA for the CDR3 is TGCAGCGTACGTCCCGGGTCCTACAATGAGCAGTTCTTC.

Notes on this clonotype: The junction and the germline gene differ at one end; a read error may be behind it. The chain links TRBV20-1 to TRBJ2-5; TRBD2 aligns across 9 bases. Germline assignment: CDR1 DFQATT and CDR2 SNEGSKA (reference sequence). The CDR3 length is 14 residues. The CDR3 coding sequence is TGCAGTGCTAGTATGGCGGGGGGGCTGGGGACCCAGTGCTTC. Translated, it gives CSASMAGGLGTQCF.

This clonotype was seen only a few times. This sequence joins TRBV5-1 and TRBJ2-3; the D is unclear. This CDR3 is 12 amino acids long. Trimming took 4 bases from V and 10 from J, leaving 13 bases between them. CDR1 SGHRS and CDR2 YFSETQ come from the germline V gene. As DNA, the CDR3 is TGCGCCAGCAGCCCCGACGGGCGACCGCAGTATTTT. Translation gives CASSPDGRPQYF.

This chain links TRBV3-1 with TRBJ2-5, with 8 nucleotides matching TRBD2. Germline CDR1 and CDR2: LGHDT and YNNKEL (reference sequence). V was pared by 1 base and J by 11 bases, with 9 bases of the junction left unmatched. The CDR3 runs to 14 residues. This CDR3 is CASSQAGGAGEQYF. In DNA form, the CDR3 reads TGTGCCAGCAGCCAAGCGGGAGGGGCTGGTGAGCAGTACTTC.

The CDR3 nucleotides are TGTGCCAGCAGTTATACAGGGGTAGGCTACGAGCAGTACTTC. Its protein product is CASSYTGVGYEQYF. The chain has TRBV6-6 and TRBJ2-5; 7 positions agree with TRBD1. The DNA end favors TRBJ2-7, so the J call may be wrong. The germline V gene has CDR1 MNHNY and CDR2 SVGAGI (reference sequence). This CDR3 contains 14 residues.

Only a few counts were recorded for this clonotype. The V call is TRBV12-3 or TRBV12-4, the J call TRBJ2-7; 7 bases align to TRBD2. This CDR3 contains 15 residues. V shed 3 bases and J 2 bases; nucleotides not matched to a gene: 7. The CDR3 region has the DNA TGTGCCAGCAGTTTTCATACGGGAGGAGCCTACGAGCAGTACTTC. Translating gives CASSFHTGGAYEQYF.